This note documents a single T cell receptor (beta chain) sequence. The sample is drawn from a study of blood T cell repertoires in COVID-19. Here immunoSEQ multiplex PCR was the method, and the copy in TCRdb shows in-frame clones only, minus some. The data show roughly 250,000 clones, with around 80% seen just once and about 4% held by the top ten. This CDR3 is built from 15 residues. Deletions cut 4 bases from V and 4 bases from J, with 15 bases between. The germline gives CDR1 KGHDR, CDR2 SFDVKD. The chain uses TRBV24-1 and TRBJ1-2, with a tentative D call TRBD1 (6 bases). The receptor was isolated from a middle-aged woman with active or convalescent COVID-19. Sequences were obtained from peripheral blood. Here the CDR3 DNA reads TGTGCCACCAGTGACCCAATTACAGGGTTCTATGGCTACACCTTC. It specifies CATSDPITGFYGYTF.